This TCR beta chain was retrieved from a study of blood T cell repertoires in COVID-19. About the study: There were acute and convalescent COVID-19 samples, and they came from the United States, Italy and Spain. From T cells, B-cell-depleted T cells, or PBMCs came the material, which was cDNA or gDNA.

CDR1 and CDR2 (germline): LGHNA, YNFKEQ. Trimming shortened V by 0 bases and J by 2 bases, and 10 bases separated the two germline ends. This CDR3 spans 15 amino acids. Original data processing: Nucleated cell counts were estimated from reference gene primer amplification. TCRdb's copy holds only in-frame clones and misses some; the assay was immunoSEQ multiplex PCR. The V and J calls and the clone size are those of that table, but D and trimming were determined from the DNA. The repertoire holds tens of thousands of clones, around 80% seen once, with over 6.5% in the top ten. The count of this clone is one.

The chain combines TRBV4-2 with TRBJ1-1, with no clear D. The sequenced sample consisted of peripheral blood. The TCR sequence derives from an older man with acute or convalescent COVID-19. CDR3 sequence: CASSQEVRDNTEAFF. The CDR3 DNA sequence: TGTGCCAGCAGCCAAGAGGTGCGGGATAACACTGAAGCTTTCTTT.